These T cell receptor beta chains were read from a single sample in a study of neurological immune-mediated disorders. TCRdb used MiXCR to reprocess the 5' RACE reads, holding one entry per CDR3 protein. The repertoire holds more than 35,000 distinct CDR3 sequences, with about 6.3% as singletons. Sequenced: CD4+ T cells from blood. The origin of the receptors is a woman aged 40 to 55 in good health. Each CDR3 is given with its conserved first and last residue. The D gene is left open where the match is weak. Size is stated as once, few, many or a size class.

cdr3_aa: CASSLASAQPQHF; cdr3_nt: TGTGCCAGCAGCTTAGCGAGTGCCCAGCCCCAGCATTTT; clone_size: many; v_call: TRBV7-2; j_call: TRBJ1-5; d_call: NA
cdr3_aa: CASSLSGAGADTQYF; cdr3_nt: TGTGCCAGCAGCTTATCCGGTGCTGGGGCAGATACGCAGTATTTT; clone_size: many; v_call: TRBV7-6; j_call: TRBJ2-3; d_call: NA
cdr3_aa: CASSTGLADNEQFF; cdr3_nt: TGTGCCAGCAGCACCGGACTAGCGGACAATGAGCAGTTCTTC; clone_size: many; v_call: TRBV5-5; j_call: TRBJ2-1; d_call: TRBD2
cdr3_aa: CASRKEGLTDTQYF; cdr3_nt: TGCGCCAGTCGTAAGGAGGGACTCACAGATACGCAGTATTTT; clone_size: many; v_call: TRBV5-1; j_call: TRBJ2-3; d_call: NA
cdr3_aa: CASSSTGRESTEAFF; cdr3_nt: TGCGCCAGCAGCTCAACAGGGCGGGAAAGCACTGAAGCTTTCTTT; clone_size: many; v_call: TRBV5-1; j_call: TRBJ1-1; d_call: NA
cdr3_aa: CASSSLAGADTQYF; cdr3_nt: TGTGCCAGCAGTTCCTTAGCGGGAGCCGATACGCAGTATTTT; clone_size: many; v_call: TRBV28; j_call: TRBJ2-3; d_call: TRBD2
cdr3_aa: CASRSGDRWSYEQYF; cdr3_nt: TGTGCCAGCCGATCGGGGGACAGGTGGTCCTACGAGCAGTACTTC; clone_size: many; v_call: TRBV28; j_call: TRBJ2-7; d_call: TRBD1
cdr3_aa: CASSESSGLYNEQFF; cdr3_nt: TGCGCCAGCAGCGAGTCTAGCGGGTTGTACAATGAGCAGTTCTTC; clone_size: many; v_call: TRBV5-1; j_call: TRBJ2-1; d_call: TRBD2
cdr3_aa: CASSTGTSGRASTQYF; cdr3_nt: TGTGCCAGCAGTACCGGGACTAGCGGGAGGGCCAGCACGCAGTATTTT; clone_size: many; v_call: TRBV2; j_call: TRBJ2-3; d_call: TRBD2
cdr3_aa: CSVGGGDTQYF; cdr3_nt: TGCAGCGTGGGGGGGGGGGATACGCAGTATTTT; clone_size: many; v_call: TRBV29-1; j_call: TRBJ2-3; d_call: TRBD2
cdr3_aa: CASSYSGGEAFF; cdr3_nt: TGTGCCAGCAGTTACTCGGGGGGAGAAGCTTTCTTT; clone_size: many; v_call: TRBV6-5; j_call: TRBJ1-1; d_call: NA
cdr3_aa: CSARDPRRDRGSRARVDEQFF; cdr3_nt: TGCAGTGCTAGAGATCCTCGGAGGGACAGGGGATCACGGGCTAGAGTCGATGAGCAGTTCTTC; clone_size: many; v_call: TRBV20-1; j_call: TRBJ2-1; d_call: TRBD1
cdr3_aa: CASSFRFRDLKTQYF; cdr3_nt: TGTGCCAGCAGTTTTAGATTCAGGGATTTGAAGACCCAGTACTTC; clone_size: many; v_call: TRBV12-3/TRBV12-4; j_call: TRBJ2-5; d_call: NA
cdr3_aa: CASSDRGLWTPLHF; cdr3_nt: TGTGCCAGCAGTGACAGGGGGCTTTGGACACCCCTCCACTTT; clone_size: many; v_call: TRBV28; j_call: TRBJ1-6; d_call: TRBD1
cdr3_aa: CASSYQGLAQSSYNEQFF; cdr3_nt: TGTGCCAGCAGTTACCAGGGACTAGCCCAGAGCTCCTACAATGAGCAGTTCTTC; clone_size: many; v_call: TRBV6-2/TRBV6-3; j_call: TRBJ2-1; d_call: TRBD2
cdr3_aa: CASSRQGAGGETQYF; cdr3_nt: TGTGCCAGCAGCCGACAGGGGGCAGGAGGAGAGACCCAGTACTTC; clone_size: many; v_call: TRBV7-9; j_call: TRBJ2-5; d_call: TRBD1
cdr3_aa: CSALPIEVRSADTQYF; cdr3_nt: TGCAGTGCGTTGCCAATAGAAGTTAGGTCCGCAGATACGCAGTATTTT; clone_size: many; v_call: TRBV20-1; j_call: TRBJ2-3; d_call: NA
cdr3_aa: CASSSWLDPGNSPLHF; cdr3_nt: TGTGCCAGCAGCTCCTGGCTGGACCCGGGGAATTCACCCCTCCACTTT; clone_size: many; v_call: TRBV5-5; j_call: TRBJ1-6; d_call: NA
cdr3_aa: CASSLSQGIADTQYF; cdr3_nt: TGTGCCAGCAGCCTTTCCCAGGGGATAGCAGATACGCAGTATTTT; clone_size: many; v_call: TRBV3-1; j_call: TRBJ2-3; d_call: NA
cdr3_aa: CSVVLATETQYF; cdr3_nt: TGCAGCGTGGTACTAGCGACGGAGACCCAGTACTTC; clone_size: many; v_call: TRBV29-1; j_call: TRBJ2-5; d_call: TRBD2